A single sample is the source of the 26 T cell receptor beta chains below, sequenced in a study of beta chain features in type 1 diabetes listed by TCRdb under 2018. Antigens for these TCRs are unknown. Library preparation used the immunoSEQ multiplex PCR assay. All of the isolated RNA was reverse transcribed with the High Capacity cDNA Reverse Transcription Kit, so expressed TCRB transcripts were sequenced. TCRdb limited this immuneACCESS table to in-frame rearrangements with V and J called. A share of clones is missing; checked studies link under half to unresolved V genes, and the rest is unexplained. This sample holds over 40,000 clones; over 60% were observed only once. The top ten clonotypes cover approximately 2% of the sample. Broader findings and caveats from the paper: Type 1 diabetes patients showed a moderate but significant shortening of TCRB CDR3 length in all four CD4+ subsets.

The sequenced sample consisted of Tregs from blood. The cell subset or site label of this sample denotes: regulatory CD4+ T cells. All receptors derive from a woman between 18 and 29 years old with type 1 diabetes.

This clone was counted once. This chain uses TRBV4-2 with TRBJ2-6, with 7 bases fitting TRBD1. This CDR3 contains 21 residues. The V segment lost 0 bases and the J segment 0 bases; nucleotides outside the gene matches: 14. From germline, CDR1 is LGHNA and CDR2 YNFKEQ. The CDR3 is CASSQDFYPDRKFSGANVLTF. The CDR3 nucleotides read TGTGCCAGCAGCCAAGATTTCTACCCGGACAGGAAGTTCTCTGGGGCCAACGTCCTGACTTTC.

The chain combines TRBV28 with TRBJ2-1; perhaps TRBD2 as D (6 bases). The germline V gene encodes CDR1 MDHEN and CDR2 SYDVKM. CDR3 size: 13 residues. Trimming cost V 4 bases and J 9 bases, with 13 bases left between them. The CDR3 bases are TGTGCCAGCAGTTATTGGACTAACCCTGAGCAGTTCTTC. Translating gives CASSYWTNPEQFF.

CDR3 in amino acids: CASSIAGQIPSHLAKNIQYF. The CDR3 DNA reads TGTGCCAGTAGTATCGCGGGACAGATCCCATCCCATCTAGCCAAAAACATTCAGTACTTC. The chain combines TRBV19 with TRBJ2-4, with D tentatively TRBD1 (7 bases). The germline V gene has CDR1 LNHDA and CDR2 SQIVND (reference sequence). This CDR3 contains 20 residues. Between the trimmed V and J ends, which lost 3 bases and 0 bases, there was a span of 24 bases. The variable domain in full, with the rest retrieved from reference TRBV19 and TRBJ2-4, is DGGITQSPKYLFRKEGQNVTLSCEQNLNHDAMYWYRQDPGQGLRLIYYSQIVNDFQKGDIAEGYSVSREKKESFPLTVTSAQKNPTAFYLCASSIAGQIPSHLAKNIQYFGAGTRLSVL.

The rearrangement links TRBV6-1 to TRBJ2-1; 8 nucleotides align to TRBD2. The CDR3 length is 15 residues. V lost 7 bases, J lost 2 bases, and 7 bases stayed unmatched. CDR1 and CDR2 (germline): MNHNS, SASEGT. The CDR3 sequence is CASKKAGAPYNEQFF. DNA of the CDR3: TGTGCCAGCAAGAAAGCGGGGGCTCCCTACAATGAGCAGTTCTTC.

The J gene is TRBJ1-4, the V gene TRBV7-2; the match to TRBD1 covers 8 bases. From germline, CDR1 is SGHTA and CDR2 FQGNSA. The V and J ends lost 7 bases and 10 bases, in that order; junction bases with no gene match: 17. This CDR3 is 16 amino acids long. CDR3 protein: CASTEPRTGRGRKLFF. CDR3 DNA: TGTGCCAGCACCGAACCACGGACAGGGAGAGGAAGAAAACTGTTTTTT.

This chain joins TRBV29-1 and TRBJ2-1; D is perhaps TRBD2 (6 bases). The germline CDR1 and CDR2 sequences are SQVTM and ANQGSEA. Trimming took off 3 bases at V and 12 bases at J, with 18 bases between the two ends. This CDR3 comprises 13 residues. This CDR3 reads CSVDQAAGFGQFF. The CDR3 coding sequence is TGCAGCGTTGACCAGGCTGCGGGATTCGGGCAGTTCTTC.

In DNA, the CDR3 is TGTGCCAGCAGGCTAGCGGGGGGGCCTGAGACCCAGTACTTC. The encoded protein is CASRLAGGPETQYF. The rearrangement joins TRBV6-1 to TRBJ2-5; TRBD2 matches 12 bases. CDR1 and CDR2 (germline): MNHNS, SASEGT. The J segment lost 5 bases and the V segment lost 6 bases, leaving 4 bases of the junction unmatched. This CDR3 has 14 residues.

The J gene is TRBJ2-7, the V gene TRBV5-6, with 8 bases aligning to TRBD1. The V gene's germline CDR1 is SGHDT and CDR2 YYEEEE. This CDR3 contains 14 residues. Trimming at V came to 7 bases and at J to 4 bases, leaving 10 bases not matched to a gene. The CDR3 region has the DNA TGTGCCAGCGCTTTTCGACAGGGGCCTTACGAGCAGTACTTC. It translates to CASAFRQGPYEQYF.

This chain links TRBV4-1 with TRBJ2-2; 8 nucleotides align to TRBD1. In germline, CDR1 is MGHRA, CDR2 YSYEKL. J gave up 7 bases and V 5 bases, and 6 bases lay outside the gene matches. The CDR3 is made up of 14 amino acids. The CDR3 loop is CASSFRGRIGELFF. The DNA for the CDR3 is TGCGCCAGCAGCTTCAGGGGGCGCATCGGGGAGCTGTTTTTT.

This clone has a handful of counts. This chain joins TRBV29-1 and TRBJ2-1, with D unclear. Germline V gene lookup returns CDR1 SQVTM and CDR2 ANQGSEA. V was pared by 2 bases and J by 9 bases, with 8 bases between. This CDR3 region has 11 residues. CDR3 sequence (DNA): TGCAGCGTTGAACCCGCGGCTGAGCAGTTCTTC. Translating gives CSVEPAAEQFF.

The table lists this clone with a few counts. The chain combines TRBV7-2 with TRBJ1-2, with D maybe TRBD1 (5 bases). Trimming removed 5 bases from V and 6 bases from J, with 16 bases in between. The germline V gene has CDR1 SGHTA and CDR2 FQGNSA. CDR3 length: 14 residues. The CDR3 bases are TGTGCCAGCAGCCAAGCGGTAACGGGGGATGGCTACACCTTC. Translating gives CASSQAVTGDGYTF.

V is TRBV5-1 and J is TRBJ2-1, with 10 nucleotides matching TRBD2. The CDR3 spans 17 residues. Trimming cost V 3 bases and J 4 bases; bases outside gene matches: 10. The germline gives CDR1 SGHRS, CDR2 YFSETQ. The DNA of the CDR3 is TGCGCCAGCAGCTCCGGTAGCGGGGGGCCGTCATACAATGAGCAGTTCTTC. It codes for CASSSGSGGPSYNEQFF.

The sample holds a few counts of this clone. The chain uses TRBV29-1 and TRBJ2-5, with a possible D match to TRBD1 (5 bases). The J call may not be correct, given that the DNA end is closer to TRBJ2-7. CDR3 length equals 14 residues. Looked up from germline, CDR1 is SQVTM and CDR2 is ANQGSEA. The CDR3 nucleotides read TGCAGCGTTGAAGAGAGCGCCCAGGGAAACGAGCAGTACTTC. Amino acids: CSVEESAQGNEQYF.

The chain couples TRBV10-3 to TRBJ1-2, with D possibly being TRBD1 (5 bases). This CDR3 is 14 amino acids long. V was shortened by 10 bases and J by 4 bases, with 19 bases between the two germline ends. The germline V gene encodes CDR1 ENHRY and CDR2 SYGVKD. DNA of the CDR3: TGTGCCACCCCAGGACCTGACAGCCCCTATGGCTACACCTTC. This codes for CATPGPDSPYGYTF.

The chain joins TRBV4-3 to TRBJ1-3; no clear D gene. The germline V gene encodes CDR1 LGHNA and CDR2 YSLEER. The CDR3 has 15 amino acids. The ends were cut back, 1 base at V and 4 bases at J, with 11 bases in the middle. The chain's CDR3 is CASSQGTSPGNTIYF. As DNA, the CDR3 is TGCGCCAGCAGCCAAGGTACTTCGCCCGGAAACACCATATATTTT.

V usage is TRBV11-2 and J usage is TRBJ2-2, with TRBD1 matching over 9 bases. Germline V gives CDR1 SGHAT, CDR2 FQNNGV. Trimming removed 1 base from V and 6 bases from J; junction bases left unmatched: 0. The CDR3 spans 14 residues. The CDR3 nucleotides are TGTGCCAGCAGCTTAGGACAGGGGGCCGGGGAGCTGTTTTTT. Amino acids: CASSLGQGAGELFF. Based on the CDR3 plus reference TRBV11-2 and TRBJ2-2, the full variable domain is EAGVAQSPRYKIIEKRQSVAFWCNPISGHATLYWYQQILGQGPKLLIQFQNNGVVDDSQLPKDRFSAERLKGVDSTLKIQPAKLEDSAVYLCASSLGQGAGELFFGEGSRLTVL.

This chain connects TRBV4-3 to TRBJ2-7; D is ambiguous. The germline V gene has CDR1 LGHNA and CDR2 YSLEER. This CDR3 contains 14 residues. V was trimmed by 3 bases and J by 7 bases, leaving 16 bases between them. The DNA of the CDR3 is TGCGCCAGCAGCCACCACCAACCCCCCGGGGAGCAGTACTTC. It encodes CASSHHQPPGEQYF.

This clone was observed a few times. The gene calls are TRBV4-3 and TRBJ2-3, with 9 bases aligning to TRBD2. CDR1 and CDR2 from the germline V gene are LGHNA and YSLEER. The length of the CDR3 is 14 residues. J lost 5 bases, V lost 3 bases, and 3 bases had no gene match. The CDR3: CASSQGLAGDTQYF. CDR3 nucleotides: TGCGCCAGCAGCCAGGGACTAGCAGGAGATACGCAGTATTTT.

In this sample, this clone turned up a few times. V gene TRBV28 combines with J gene TRBJ2-6; D remains ambiguous. The CDR3 has 17 residues. CDR1 MDHEN and CDR2 SYDVKM come from the germline V gene. Trimming stripped 6 bases from V and 0 bases from J, with 15 bases between. CDR3 loop: CASSAPTGPSGANVLTF. The CDR3 DNA sequence: TGTGCCAGCAGCGCCCCGACGGGTCCCTCTGGGGCCAACGTCCTGACTTTC.

This chain connects TRBV9 to TRBJ2-7; 8 bases align to TRBD2. The CDR3 has 15 amino acids. V was pared by 0 bases and J by 5 bases, with 7 bases of the junction left unmatched. The germline gives CDR1 SGDLS, CDR2 YYNGEE. Written as DNA, the CDR3 is TGTGCCAGCAGCGTAGAGATTGCGGGAGGCAACGAGCAGTACTTC. This translates into CASSVEIAGGNEQYF. Combining the CDR3 with reference TRBV9 and TRBJ2-7 gives the whole variable domain DSGVTQTPKHLITATGQRVTLRCSPRSGDLSVYWYQQSLDQGLQFLIQYYNGEERAKGNILERFSAQQFPDLHSELNLSSLELGDSALYFCASSVEIAGGNEQYFGPGTRLTVT.

This chain uses TRBV7-3 with TRBJ2-5, with TRBD1 identical over 10 bases. The J call could be wrong; TRBJ2-7 is a better fit for the DNA end. The CDR3 has 15 residues. CDR1 and CDR2 (germline): SGHTA, FQGTGA. CDR3 protein: CASSPGQGVGYEQYF. The CDR3 bases are TGTGCCAGCAGCCCTGGACAGGGGGTTGGCTACGAGCAGTACTTC.

The J gene is TRBJ2-1, the V gene TRBV5-6; possibly TRBD1 for D (8 bases). V was clipped by 1 base and J by 0 bases, with 17 bases between them. The CDR3 is 18 residues long. Germline CDR1 SGHDT, CDR2 YYEEEE. Written as DNA, the CDR3 is TGTGCCAGCAGCTTGTTGGGGGGAGGGACAGGCTCCTACAATGAGCAGTTCTTC. Translated, it gives CASSLLGGGTGSYNEQFF.

This clone has a single count. V is TRBV7-6 and J is TRBJ2-5; the D gene is possibly TRBD1 (5 bases). The ends were cut back, 1 base at V and 3 bases at J, with 9 bases in the middle. Germline V gene sequence: CDR1 SGHVS, CDR2 FNYEAQ. The CDR3 is 14 residues long. The CDR3 DNA is TGTGCCAGCAGCTTAGACAGGACGAAAGAGACCCAGTACTTC. The encoded protein is CASSLDRTKETQYF.

The CDR3 is CASNSINTGELFF. DNA of the CDR3: TGTGCCAGCAACTCAATCAACACCGGGGAGCTGTTTTTT. J is TRBJ2-2 and V is TRBV6-6; no definite D call. The germline V and J ends were trimmed by 7 bases and 2 bases, with 8 bases remaining between them. In germline, CDR1 is MNHNY, CDR2 SVGAGI (reference sequence). CDR3 length: 13 amino acids.

In regard to this clone: The same CDR3 arises from other DNA sequences in this sample as well. The CDR3 region is CASSYIRTGFSDTQYF. CDR3 nucleotides: TGTGCCAGCAGTTATATACGGACAGGTTTTTCCGATACGCAGTATTTT. J is TRBJ2-3 and V is TRBV6-5; TRBD1 matches 7 bases. Trimming cost V 3 bases and J 6 bases; bases outside gene matches: 12. The CDR3 has 16 residues. Germline loops: CDR1 MNHEY, CDR2 SVGAGI.

The chain is built from TRBV29-1 and TRBJ2-3; TRBD1 might be the D (6 bases). Germline assignment: CDR1 SQVTM and CDR2 ANQGSEA. The CDR3 contains 13 residues. V was shortened by 6 bases and J by 2 bases, with 12 bases between the two germline ends. The CDR3 region is CSVGQIATDTQYF. The CDR3 DNA reads TGCAGCGTCGGACAGATAGCCACAGATACGCAGTATTTT.